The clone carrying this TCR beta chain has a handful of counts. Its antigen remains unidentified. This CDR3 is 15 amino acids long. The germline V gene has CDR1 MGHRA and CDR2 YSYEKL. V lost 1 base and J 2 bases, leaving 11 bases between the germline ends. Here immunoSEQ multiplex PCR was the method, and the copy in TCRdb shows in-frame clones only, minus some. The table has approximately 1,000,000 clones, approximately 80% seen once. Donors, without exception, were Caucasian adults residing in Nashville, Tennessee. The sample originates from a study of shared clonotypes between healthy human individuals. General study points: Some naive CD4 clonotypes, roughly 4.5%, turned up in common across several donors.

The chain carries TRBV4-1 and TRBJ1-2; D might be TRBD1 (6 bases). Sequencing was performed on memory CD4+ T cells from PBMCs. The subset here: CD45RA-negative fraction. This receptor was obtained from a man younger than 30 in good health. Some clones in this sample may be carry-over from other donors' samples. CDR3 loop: CASSQGRTENYGYTF. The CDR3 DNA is TGCGCCAGCAGCCAAGGCCGGACAGAAAACTATGGCTACACCTTC.